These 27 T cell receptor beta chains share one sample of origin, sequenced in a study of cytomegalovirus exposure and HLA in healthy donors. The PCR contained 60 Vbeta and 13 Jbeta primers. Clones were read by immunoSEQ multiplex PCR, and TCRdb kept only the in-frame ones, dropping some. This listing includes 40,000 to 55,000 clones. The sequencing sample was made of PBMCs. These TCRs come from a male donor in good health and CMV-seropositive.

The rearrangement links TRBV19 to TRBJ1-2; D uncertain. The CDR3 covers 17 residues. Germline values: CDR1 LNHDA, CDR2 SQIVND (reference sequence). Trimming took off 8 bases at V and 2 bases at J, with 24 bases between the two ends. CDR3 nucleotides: TGTGCCAGTTCCCTTTGGGGAGCCCTAATTGAAAACTATGGCTACACCTTC. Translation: CASSLWGALIENYGYTF.

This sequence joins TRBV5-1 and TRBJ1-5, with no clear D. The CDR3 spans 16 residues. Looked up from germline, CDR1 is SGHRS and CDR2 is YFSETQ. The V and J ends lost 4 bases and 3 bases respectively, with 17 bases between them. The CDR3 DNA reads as TGCGCCAGCAGCCCTGAGGGAGATTTATTCAATCAGCCCCAGCATTTT. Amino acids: CASSPEGDLFNQPQHF.

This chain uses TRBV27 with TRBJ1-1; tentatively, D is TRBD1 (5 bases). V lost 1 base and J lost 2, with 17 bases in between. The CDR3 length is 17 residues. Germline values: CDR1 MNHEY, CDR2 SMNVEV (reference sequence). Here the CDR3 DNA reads TGTGCCAGCAGTTTATGGGCAGGGCAGGGTCGAAACACTGAAGCTTTCTTT. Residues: CASSLWAGQGRNTEAFF.

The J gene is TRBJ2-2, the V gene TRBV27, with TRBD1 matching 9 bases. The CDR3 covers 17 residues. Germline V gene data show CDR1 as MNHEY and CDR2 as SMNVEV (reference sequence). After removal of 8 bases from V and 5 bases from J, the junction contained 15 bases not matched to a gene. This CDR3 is CASRRGTGTGLTGELFF. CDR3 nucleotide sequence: TGTGCCAGCCGGCGTGGGACAGGGACAGGGTTGACCGGGGAGCTGTTTTTT.

CDR3 bases: TGTGCCAGCAGCTTGGGGCGGATCATGAACACTGAAGCTTTCTTT. Amino acids: CASSLGRIMNTEAFF. The gene calls are TRBV5-4 and TRBJ1-1; D not certain. Trimming stripped 0 bases from V and 0 bases from J, with 9 bases between. This CDR3 has 15 amino acids. The germline CDR1 and CDR2 sequences are SGHNT and YYREEE (reference sequence).

This CDR3 is CASSPARDRVHEQYF. Here the CDR3 DNA reads TGTGCCAGCAGCCCGGCCCGGGACAGGGTTCACGAGCAGTACTTC. V and J are TRBV4-2 and TRBJ2-7; TRBD1 matches 9 bases. CDR1 and CDR2 from the germline V gene are LGHNA and YNFKEQ. J lost 5 bases, V lost 4 bases, and 9 bases had no gene match. The CDR3 is 15 residues long.

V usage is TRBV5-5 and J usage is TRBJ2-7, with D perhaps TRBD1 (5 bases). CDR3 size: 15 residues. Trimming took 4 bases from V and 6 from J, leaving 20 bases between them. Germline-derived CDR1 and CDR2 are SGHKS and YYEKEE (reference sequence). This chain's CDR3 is CASSPQLFRGSEQYF. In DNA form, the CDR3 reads TGTGCCAGCAGCCCTCAGTTGTTTAGGGGTAGCGAGCAGTACTTC.

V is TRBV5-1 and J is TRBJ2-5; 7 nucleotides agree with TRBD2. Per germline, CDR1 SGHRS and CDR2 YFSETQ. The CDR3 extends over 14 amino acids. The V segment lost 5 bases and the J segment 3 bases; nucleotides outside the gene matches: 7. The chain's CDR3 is CASSSGTNKETQYF. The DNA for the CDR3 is TGCGCCAGCAGTTCCGGGACTAACAAAGAGACCCAGTACTTC.

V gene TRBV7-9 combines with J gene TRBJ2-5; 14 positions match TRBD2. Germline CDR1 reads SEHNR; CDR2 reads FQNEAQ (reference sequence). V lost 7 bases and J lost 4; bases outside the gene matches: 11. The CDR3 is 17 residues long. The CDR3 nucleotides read TGTGCCAGCACCCCGGGACTAGCGGGGGATGGAACAGAGACCCAGTACTTC. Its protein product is CASTPGLAGDGTETQYF.

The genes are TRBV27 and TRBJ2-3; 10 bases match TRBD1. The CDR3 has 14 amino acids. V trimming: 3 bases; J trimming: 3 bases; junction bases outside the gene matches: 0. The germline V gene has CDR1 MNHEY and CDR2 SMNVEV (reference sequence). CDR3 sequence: CASSLGQGTDTQYF. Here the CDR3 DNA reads TGTGCCAGCAGTTTGGGACAGGGGACAGATACGCAGTATTTT.

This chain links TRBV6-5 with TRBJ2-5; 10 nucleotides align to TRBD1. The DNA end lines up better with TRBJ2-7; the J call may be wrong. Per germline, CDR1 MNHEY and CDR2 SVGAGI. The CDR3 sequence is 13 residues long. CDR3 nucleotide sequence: TGTGCCAGCAGTTACGGGACAGGGGTCGAGCAGTACTTC. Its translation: CASSYGTGVEQYF.

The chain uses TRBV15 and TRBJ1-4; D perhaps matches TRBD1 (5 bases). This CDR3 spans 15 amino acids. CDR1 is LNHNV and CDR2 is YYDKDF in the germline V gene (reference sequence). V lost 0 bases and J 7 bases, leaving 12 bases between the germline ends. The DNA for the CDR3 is TGTGCCACCAGCAGAGAGGCCATAACAGGTGAAAAACTGTTTTTT. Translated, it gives CATSREAITGEKLFF.

In nucleotides, the CDR3 is TGTGCCTCCCAAATTTCCCAAAGACAAAATTCACCCCTCCACTTT. Translating it yields CASQISQRQNSPLHF. This chain connects TRBV30 to TRBJ1-6; D unclear. This CDR3 region has 15 residues. The germline gives CDR1 GTSNPN, CDR2 SVGIG (reference sequence). V lost 7 bases to trimming and J lost 7 bases, with 20 bases between them.

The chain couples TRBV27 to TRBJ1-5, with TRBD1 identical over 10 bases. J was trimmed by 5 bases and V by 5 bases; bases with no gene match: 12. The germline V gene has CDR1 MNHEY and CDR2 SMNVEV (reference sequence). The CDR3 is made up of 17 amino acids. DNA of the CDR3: TGTGCCAGCAGTAAACTCCGGGACAGGGGATCGGATCAGCCCCAGCATTTT. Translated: CASSKLRDRGSDQPQHF.

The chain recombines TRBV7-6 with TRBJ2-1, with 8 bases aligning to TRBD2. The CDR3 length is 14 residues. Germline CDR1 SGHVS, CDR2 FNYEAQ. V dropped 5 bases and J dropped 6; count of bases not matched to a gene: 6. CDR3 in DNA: TGTGCCAGCAGCGCCGGGGGGGGCGTCAATGAGCAGTTCTTC. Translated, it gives CASSAGGGVNEQFF.

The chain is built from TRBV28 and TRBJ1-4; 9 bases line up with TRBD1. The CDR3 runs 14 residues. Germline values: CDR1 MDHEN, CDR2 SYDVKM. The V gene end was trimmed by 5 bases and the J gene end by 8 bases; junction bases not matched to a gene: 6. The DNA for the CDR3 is TGTGCCAGCAGTGACGGGACAGGGAACGAAAAACTGTTTTTT. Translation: CASSDGTGNEKLFF.

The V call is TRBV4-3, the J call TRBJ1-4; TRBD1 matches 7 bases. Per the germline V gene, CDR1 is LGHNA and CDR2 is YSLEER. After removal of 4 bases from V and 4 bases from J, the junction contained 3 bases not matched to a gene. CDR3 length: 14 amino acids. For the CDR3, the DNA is TGCGCCAGCAGCCTCGGACAGGTTAATGAAAAACTGTTTTTT. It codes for CASSLGQVNEKLFF.

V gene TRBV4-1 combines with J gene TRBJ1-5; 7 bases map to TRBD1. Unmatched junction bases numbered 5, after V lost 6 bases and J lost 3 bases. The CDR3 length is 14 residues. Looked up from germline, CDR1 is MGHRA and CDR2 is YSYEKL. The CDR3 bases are TGCGCCAGCAGTCGAGGGACAGTCAATCAGCCCCAGCATTTT. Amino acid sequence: CASSRGTVNQPQHF.

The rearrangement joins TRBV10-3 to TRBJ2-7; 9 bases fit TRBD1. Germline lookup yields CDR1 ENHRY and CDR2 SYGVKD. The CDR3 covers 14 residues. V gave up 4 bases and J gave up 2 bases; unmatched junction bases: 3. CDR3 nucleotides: TGTGCCATCAGTGTGGGACAGGGCCCCTACGAGCAGTACTTC. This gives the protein CAISVGQGPYEQYF.

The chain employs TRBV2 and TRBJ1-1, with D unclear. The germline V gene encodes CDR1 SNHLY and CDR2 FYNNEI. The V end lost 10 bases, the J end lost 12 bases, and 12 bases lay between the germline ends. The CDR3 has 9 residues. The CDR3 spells CATPFSPFF. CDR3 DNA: TGTGCCACTCCATTTAGCCCTTTCTTT. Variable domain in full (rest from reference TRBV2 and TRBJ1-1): EPEVTQTPSHQVTQMGQEVILRCVPISNHLYFYWYRQILGQKVEFLVSFYNNEISEKSEIFDDQFSVERPDGSNFTLKIRSTKLEDSAMYFCATPFSPFFGQGTRLTVV.

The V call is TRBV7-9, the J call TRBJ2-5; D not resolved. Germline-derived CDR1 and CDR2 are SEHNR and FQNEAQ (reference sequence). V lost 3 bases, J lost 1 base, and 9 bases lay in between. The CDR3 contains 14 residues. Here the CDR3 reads CASSFVTTQETQYF. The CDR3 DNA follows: TGTGCCAGCAGCTTCGTTACTACCCAAGAGACCCAGTACTTC.

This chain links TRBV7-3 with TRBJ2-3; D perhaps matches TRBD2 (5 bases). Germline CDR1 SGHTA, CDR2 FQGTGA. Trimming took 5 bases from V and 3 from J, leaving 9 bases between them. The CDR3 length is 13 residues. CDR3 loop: CASSPPGTDTQYF. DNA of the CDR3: TGTGCCAGCAGCCCCCCGGGGACAGATACGCAGTATTTT.

CDR3 loop: CASSDSASEQYF. The CDR3 region has the DNA TGTGCCAGCAGCGACAGTGCTTCCGAGCAGTACTTC. This chain uses TRBV9 with TRBJ2-7, with unresolved D. Germline V gene data show CDR1 as SGDLS and CDR2 as YYNGEE. The length of the CDR3 is 12 residues. V gave up 3 bases and J gave up 6 bases, with 10 bases separating them.

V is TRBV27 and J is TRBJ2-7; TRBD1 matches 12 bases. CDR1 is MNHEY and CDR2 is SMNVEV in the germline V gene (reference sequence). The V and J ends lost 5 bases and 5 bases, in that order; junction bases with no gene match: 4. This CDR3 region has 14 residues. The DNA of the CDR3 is TGTGCCAGCAGTGCCGGGACAGGGGGCGACGAGCAGTACTTC. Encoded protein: CASSAGTGGDEQYF.

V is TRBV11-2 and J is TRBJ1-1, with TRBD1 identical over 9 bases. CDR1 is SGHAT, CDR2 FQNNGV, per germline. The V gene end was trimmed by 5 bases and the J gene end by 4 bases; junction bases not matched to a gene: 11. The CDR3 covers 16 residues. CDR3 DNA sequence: TGTGCCAGCAGCCCGAGGACAGGGGTTTCAGTCACTGAAGCTTTCTTT. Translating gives CASSPRTGVSVTEAFF.

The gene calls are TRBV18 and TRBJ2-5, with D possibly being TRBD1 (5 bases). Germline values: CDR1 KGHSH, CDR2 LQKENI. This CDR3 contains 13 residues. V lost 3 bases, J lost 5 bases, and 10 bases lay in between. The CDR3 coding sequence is TGTGCCAGCTCACCCGTCCCAGGGGAGACCCAGTACTTC. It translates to CASSPVPGETQYF.

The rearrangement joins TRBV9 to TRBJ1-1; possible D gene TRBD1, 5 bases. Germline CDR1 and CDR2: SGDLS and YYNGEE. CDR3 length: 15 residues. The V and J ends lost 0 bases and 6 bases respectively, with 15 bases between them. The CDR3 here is CASSVVGQGSSEAFF. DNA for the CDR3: TGTGCCAGCAGCGTAGTCGGGCAGGGATCCTCTGAAGCTTTCTTT.